These 20 T cell receptor beta chains were sequenced from one sample in a study of CD8 T cells in ankylosing spondylitis. One entry per CDR3 protein results from TCRdb running MiXCR on the 5' RACE reads. The profile covers under 250,000 distinct CDR3 sequences, with 10% appearing a single time and approximately 2.5% taken by the ten largest. Input material: blood, either unsorted or a sorted T cell fraction (not recorded which). The source of these receptors is a male donor with ankylosing spondylitis or in good health (not recorded which).

This clonotype was detected only a few times. V usage is TRBV2 and J usage is TRBJ2-3; 7 bases line up with TRBD2. Germline V gene lookup returns CDR1 SNHLY and CDR2 FYNNEI. V was clipped by 11 bases and J by 0 bases; unmatched bases: 11. The CDR3 runs to 15 residues. CDR3 coding DNA: TGTGCCGCTGCCGAGCGGGGTTCTAGCACAGATACGCAGTATTTT. This sequence encodes CAAAERGSSTDTQYF.

Ten or more counts support this clonotype. The rearrangement links TRBV27 to TRBJ2-7; no definite D call. This CDR3 has 15 residues. CDR1 is MNHEY and CDR2 is SMNVEV in the germline V gene (reference sequence). V was pared by 1 base and J by 0 bases, with 10 bases between. As DNA, the CDR3 is TGTGCCAGCAGTTTATATTCCCACAACTCCTACGAGCAGTACTTC. Its translation: CASSLYSHNSYEQYF.

This clonotype has at least ten counts. The V gene is TRBV7-2, the J gene TRBJ2-1, with a tentative D call TRBD2 (5 bases). The V gene's germline CDR1 is SGHTA and CDR2 FQGNSA. The CDR3 contains 13 residues. The V end lost 5 bases, the J end lost 6 bases, and 11 bases lay between the germline ends. CDR3 in amino acids: CASSRGIGNEQFF. The CDR3 bases are TGTGCCAGCAGCCGGGGAATAGGCAATGAGCAGTTCTTC. Based on the CDR3 plus reference TRBV7-2 and TRBJ2-1, the full variable domain is GAGVSQSPSNKVTEKGKDVELRCDPISGHTALYWYRQSLGQGLEFLIYFQGNSAPDKSGLPSDRFSAERTGGSVSTLTIQRTQQEDSAVYLCASSRGIGNEQFFGPGTRLTVL.

This clonotype was seen ten or more times. V and J are TRBV12-3 or TRBV12-4 and TRBJ2-7; 9 nucleotides line up with TRBD1. The CDR3 consists of 15 residues. Trimming removed 6 bases from V and 1 base from J; junction bases left unmatched: 7. The CDR3 DNA is TGTGCCAGCAGATGGGCCGGGACAGGGTCCTACGAGCAGTACTTC. Translated, it gives CASRWAGTGSYEQYF.

This clonotype showed up many times. The rearrangement links TRBV20-1 to TRBJ2-7; 10 bases are shared with TRBD1. The CDR3 is 13 residues long. Looked up from germline, CDR1 is DFQATT and CDR2 is SNEGSKA (reference sequence). With V trimmed by 3 bases and J by 5 bases, 4 bases remained unmatched. The CDR3 sequence: CSARGTGEHEQYF. The CDR3 bases are TGCAGTGCTAGGGGGACAGGGGAACACGAGCAGTACTTC.

Only a few counts were recorded for this clonotype. The chain is built from TRBV5-5 and TRBJ2-7; D perhaps matches TRBD2 (5 bases). Trimming stripped 1 base from V and 6 bases from J, with 17 bases between. Looked up from germline, CDR1 is SGHKS and CDR2 is YYEKEE (reference sequence). The CDR3 spans 15 residues. DNA for the CDR3: TGTGCCAGCAGCTTGAGGGAGATACGCCGGGGCGAGCAGTACTTC. Its protein is CASSLREIRRGEQYF.

The chain is built from TRBV29-1 and TRBJ2-7, with a tentative D call TRBD1 (5 bases). The V gene lost 0 bases and the J gene lost 0 bases, with 15 bases spanning the gap. The germline gives CDR1 SQVTM, CDR2 ANQGSEA. CDR3 length equals 16 residues. The DNA for the CDR3 is TGCAGCGTTGAAGATCCCGACAGCGTTATCTCCTACGAGCAGTACTTC. Translation: CSVEDPDSVISYEQYF.

This chain links TRBV12-3 or TRBV12-4 with TRBJ2-2, with a possible D match to TRBD1 (5 bases). V was pared by 8 bases and J by 5 bases, with 6 bases between. There are 11 residues in the CDR3. CDR3 in amino acids: CASQGTGELFF. The CDR3, as DNA: TGTGCCAGCCAGGGAACCGGGGAGCTGTTTTTT.

Here the CDR3 DNA reads TGTGCCAGCAGTGTGGACATGTGGGGTTGGAGCCTAGGGGGCTACACCTTC. Translating gives CASSVDMWGWSLGGYTF. The chain links TRBV6-5 to TRBJ1-2, with D maybe TRBD1 (5 bases). The V end was cut by 5 bases, the J end by 8 bases, with 27 bases between. The CDR3 is made up of 17 amino acids. CDR1 is MNHEY, CDR2 SVGAGI, per germline.

This clonotype has a count of ten or more. CDR3 in amino acids: CASSFLQGGSYNEQFF. The DNA for the CDR3 is TGTGCCAGCAGTTTCCTACAGGGGGGGTCCTACAATGAGCAGTTCTTC. The rearrangement joins TRBV12-3 or TRBV12-4 to TRBJ2-1; tentative D call: TRBD1 (8 bases). V dropped 3 bases and J dropped 1 base, with 13 bases sitting between them. This CDR3 has 16 amino acids.

This clonotype came up many times. The V and J genes are TRBV19 and TRBJ2-1, with D hard to call. V lost 3 bases and J 4 bases, leaving 7 bases between the germline ends. This CDR3 is built from 13 residues. Germline V gene data show CDR1 as LNHDA and CDR2 as SQIVND (reference sequence). CDR3 sequence: CASSIEVYNEQFF. For the CDR3, the DNA is TGTGCCAGTAGTATTGAAGTATACAATGAGCAGTTCTTC.

The CDR3 coding sequence is TGTGCCAGCAGCCCCCTAGAGACCCAGTACTTC. Amino acids: CASSPLETQYF. The chain is built from TRBV7-9 and TRBJ2-5; D gene uncertain. V was clipped by 5 bases and J by 4 bases, with 5 bases between them. This CDR3 region has 11 residues. Per germline, CDR1 SEHNR and CDR2 FQNEAQ (reference sequence). Variable domain in full (rest from reference TRBV7-9 and TRBJ2-5): DTGVSQNPRHKITKRGQNVTFRCDPISEHNRLYWYRQTLGQGPEFLTYFQNEAQLEKSRLLSDRFSAERPKGSFSTLEIQRTEQGDSAMYLCASSPLETQYFGPGTRLLVL.

In its sample, this clonotype was seen many times. The gene calls are TRBV12-3 or TRBV12-4 and TRBJ1-5; D perhaps matches TRBD1 (5 bases). The CDR3 loop spans 13 amino acids. The V end lost 7 bases, the J end lost 3 bases, and 10 bases lay between the germline ends. CDR3 nucleotide sequence: TGTGCCAGCAACTTGGGGGACAATCAGCCCCAGCATTTT. Translation: CASNLGDNQPQHF.

The CDR3 coding sequence is TGTGCCAGCAGTTCGACTAGCGGGAGTGAGACCCAGTACTTC. Amino acids: CASSSTSGSETQYF. The chain combines TRBV12-3 or TRBV12-4 with TRBJ2-5, with 12 nucleotides matching TRBD2. The CDR3 length is 14 residues. J was trimmed by 5 bases and V by 4 bases; bases with no gene match: 2.

This clonotype was observed at least ten times. V is TRBV5-1 and J is TRBJ2-3; D is ambiguous. The V gene's germline CDR1 is SGHRS and CDR2 YFSETQ. The CDR3 covers 12 residues. Trimming pared 0 bases from V and 4 bases from J, leaving 3 bases between. The CDR3 sequence is CASSLDSDTQYF. Here the CDR3 DNA reads TGCGCCAGCAGCTTGGATTCAGATACGCAGTATTTT.

This clonotype was recorded many times. This chain joins TRBV20-1 and TRBJ1-2; D call uncertain. The CDR3 length is 14 residues. CDR1 is DFQATT, CDR2 SNEGSKA, per germline (reference sequence). The germline V and J ends were trimmed by 0 bases and 2 bases, with 10 bases remaining between them. The CDR3 here is CSAREAGDNYGYTF. The CDR3 nucleotides read TGCAGTGCTAGAGAGGCAGGCGACAACTATGGCTACACCTTC.

This clonotype was observed many times. V and J are TRBV12-3 or TRBV12-4 and TRBJ1-1, with a possible D match to TRBD1 (5 bases). V was trimmed by 5 bases and J by 10 bases, leaving 17 bases between them. This CDR3 is 13 amino acids long. DNA for the CDR3: TGTGCCAGCAGTCCCGTCGGGGGGACCGGAGCTTTCTTT. Its protein is CASSPVGGTGAFF.

This clonotype has ten or more counts. The chain is built from TRBV2 and TRBJ2-7; D is ambiguous. V lost 2 bases, J lost 2 bases, and 7 bases lay in between. CDR3 length: 13 residues. Germline CDR1 is SNHLY and CDR2 is FYNNEI. The CDR3 region is CASSETTPYEQYF. The CDR3 DNA reads as TGTGCCAGCAGTGAAACGACCCCCTACGAGCAGTACTTC.

This clonotype has ten or more counts. J is TRBJ2-2 and V is TRBV12-3 or TRBV12-4; D tentatively fits TRBD1 or TRBD2 (5 bases each). The CDR3 contains 15 residues. The germline V and J ends were trimmed by 1 base and 3 bases, with 9 bases remaining between them. The CDR3, as DNA: TGTGCCAGCAGTTTAGAGGGGCGGGACACCGGGGAGCTGTTTTTT. Amino acid sequence: CASSLEGRDTGELFF.

The chain couples TRBV20-1 to TRBJ2-1; no clear D. The V gene's germline CDR1 is DFQATT and CDR2 SNEGSKA (reference sequence). V dropped 3 bases and J dropped 2 bases, with 11 bases sitting between them. The CDR3 has 14 amino acids. The CDR3 nucleotides read TGCAGTGCTAGCGTCTATTCGACCTACAATGAGCAGTTCTTC. Its translation is CSASVYSTYNEQFF.